The present entry profiles one T cell receptor beta chain with its context. The antigen is undetermined. The time point is: week 11, during vaccination. Vaccine doses each comprised 300 ug of mutant IDH1 20-mer peptide, with topical imiquimod. The data derive from a study of a mutant IDH1 vaccine in newly diagnosed glioma. On the study more broadly: Across weeks 1, 3, 5, 7, 11, 15, 19 and 23, patients received a vaccination each time, eight in all. Following radiotherapy alone, or alongside temozolomide cycles, vaccination was started after an interval of 4-6 weeks. Treated patients, averaging around 40 years, were roughly 62% male and roughly 38% female.

Sequencing used immunoSEQ multiplex PCR; TCRdb keeps in-frame clones, though not all of them. The profile shows roughly 60,000 clones, more than 80% of them singletons. Findings and limits, study-wide: It was over 85% of patients that developed vaccine-induced immune responses.

V gave up 6 bases and J gave up 6 bases; unmatched junction bases: 9. Looked up from germline, CDR1 is SNHLY and CDR2 is FYNNEI. This CDR3 is built from 15 residues. The source of this sequence is a man aged 25-45 years with glioma. The chain combines TRBV2 with TRBJ1-5, with 9 bases aligning to TRBD1. The sample in question was PBMCs, obtained from a glioma patient whose treatment included an IDH1 peptide vaccine. The CDR3 is CASRDRGFQGQPQHF. The CDR3 DNA reads TGTGCCAGCAGGGACAGGGGATTTCAAGGTCAGCCCCAGCATTTT. The whole variable domain, filled in from reference TRBV2 and TRBJ1-5, reads EPEVTQTPSHQVTQMGQEVILRCVPISNHLYFYWYRQILGQKVEFLVSFYNNEISEKSEIFDDQFSVERPDGSNFTLKIRSTKLEDSAMYFCASRDRGFQGQPQHFGDGTRLSIL.